The source of this T cell receptor beta chain is a study of identifying expanded T cells in peripheral blood. Assay: immunoSEQ multiplex PCR; the TCRdb copy retains only in-frame clones and omits some. The sample shows more than 45,000 clones, approximately 89% of them seen only once. The CDR3 contains 15 residues. With 7 bases clipped from V and 6 bases from J, the junction kept 11 bases outside the gene matches. CDR1 MDHEN and CDR2 SYDVKM come from the germline V gene. Sequenced sample: blood. The sequence came from a person aged 18 to 75 in good health. The chain combines TRBV28 with TRBJ1-1, with 10 nucleotides matching TRBD1. The CDR3: CASISSGQGLSEAFF. The CDR3 DNA sequence: TGTGCCAGCATCTCTTCGGGACAGGGGCTATCTGAAGCTTTCTTT.